These 2 T cell receptor beta chains came from one sample sequenced in a study of CD8 T cells in ankylosing spondylitis. TCRdb passed the 5' RACE reads through MiXCR, listing each CDR3 protein once. The repertoire has 200,000 to 250,000 distinct CDR3 sequences, about 10% of them found once; the top ten carry 6% to 7.5%. Sequencing was done on a sample of blood, either unsorted or a sorted T cell fraction (not recorded which). These receptors were taken from a male donor with ankylosing spondylitis or in good health (not recorded which).

This clonotype was counted ten times or more. J is TRBJ2-7 and V is TRBV5-6; D unresolved. The germline V gene has CDR1 SGHDT and CDR2 YYEEEE. Trimming took off 3 bases at V and 6 bases at J, with 10 bases between the two ends. This CDR3 region has 12 residues. CDR3 residues: CASSSGSGEQYF. The CDR3 DNA is TGTGCCAGCAGCTCGGGCTCTGGCGAGCAGTACTTC.

This clonotype showed up just a few times. V gene TRBV2 combines with J gene TRBJ2-1; 9 bases map to TRBD1. V trimming: 8 bases; J trimming: 8 bases; junction bases outside the gene matches: 10. The CDR3 loop spans 14 amino acids. Per germline, CDR1 SNHLY and CDR2 FYNNEI. As DNA, the CDR3 is TGTGCCAGCGGACCGGGACAGGGTAGGGATGAGCAGTTCTTC. It codes for CASGPGQGRDEQFF. Looking up the rest from reference TRBV2 and TRBJ2-1 gives the full variable domain: EPEVTQTPSHQVTQMGQEVILRCVPISNHLYFYWYRQILGQKVEFLVSFYNNEISEKSEIFDDQFSVERPDGSNFTLKIRSTKLEDSAMYFCASGPGQGRDEQFFGPGTRLTVL.